Listed here is a single TCR beta chain. The length of the CDR3 is 13 residues. The V gene lost 4 bases and the J gene lost 11 bases, with 17 bases spanning the gap. CDR1 is SGHTA, CDR2 FQGNSA, per germline. The sample belongs to a study of PD-1 blockade in classical Hodgkin lymphoma. TCRdb's copy holds only in-frame clones and misses some; the assay was immunoSEQ multiplex PCR. This sample has tens of thousands of clones, with less than 90% found just once. Each patient relapsed following autologous stem cell transplantation, and prior brentuximab vedotin exposure differed. This TCR was recovered from a human donor with classical Hodgkin lymphoma. The chain is built from TRBV7-2 and TRBJ1-1; D unresolved. Sample: peripheral blood mononuclear cells (PBMCs), taken before the second cycle of nivolumab. The CDR3 region is CASSYLWGGDAFF. CDR3 nucleotides: TGTGCCAGCAGCTACCTATGGGGTGGAGATGCTTTCTTT.